Listed below are T cell receptor beta chains from one sample, sequenced in a study of T-cell reconstitution after alpha-beta-depleted transplantation in children. TCRdb re-derived calls from the PCR reads in MiXCR, one entry per CDR3 protein. The sample yields about 600,000 distinct CDR3 sequences, 8% to 11% seen once. This specimen was PBMCs from the stem cell graft donor, taken from the stem cell graft. These TCRs come from a human donor who donated a stem cell graft to a child with acute myeloid leukemia. The CDR3 runs from the conserved cysteine through the conserved F or W. D genes are given only for firm matches. Size is stated for part of the rows, as once, few or many counts, or as a class when the clone is expanded.

>.|TRBV6-2/TRBV6-3|.|TRBJ1-2
CASSYPLPDRDGYTF
TGTGCCAGCAGTTACCCTTTACCGGACAGAGATGGCTACACCTTC
>few|TRBV2|.|TRBJ1-2
CASSEARGYTF
TGTGCCAGCAGTGAAGCGCGGGGCTACACCTTC
>.|TRBV5-1|TRBD2|TRBJ2-7
CASSVTSGLYEQYF
TGCGCCAGCAGCGTGACTAGCGGTCTTTACGAGCAGTACTTC
>few|TRBV10-3|TRBD2|TRBJ2-3
CAISGTSGSTLRTDTQYF
TGTGCCATCAGTGGGACTAGCGGCTCTACCCTTCGCACAGATACGCAGTATTTT
>many|TRBV12-3/TRBV12-4|.|TRBJ2-5
CASSFTRARETQYF
TGTGCCAGCAGTTTTACTAGGGCTCGAGAGACCCAGTACTTC
>many|TRBV29-1|.|TRBJ2-5
CSARTYQETQYF
TGCAGCGCACGGACATATCAAGAGACCCAGTACTTC
>.|TRBV20-1|TRBD2|TRBJ2-3
CSAWEGRTDTQYF
TGCAGTGCCTGGGAGGGCCGCACAGATACGCAGTATTTT
>.|TRBV11-3|TRBD2|TRBJ2-3
CASSPGGFSSTDTQYF
TGTGCCAGCAGCCCGGGGGGGTTTTCTAGCACAGATACGCAGTATTTT
>many|TRBV24-1|.|TRBJ1-2
CATSDFRVDYGYTF
TGTGCCACCAGTGATTTCAGGGTTGACTATGGCTACACCTTC
>many|TRBV7-2|.|TRBJ2-7
CASSHGGGSHLYEQYF
TGTGCCAGCAGCCACGGAGGGGGCAGCCATTTGTACGAGCAGTACTTC
>many|TRBV15|.|TRBJ2-5
CATSRVTPEGTQYF
TGTGCCACCAGCAGAGTGACCCCTGAGGGGACCCAGTACTTC
>few|TRBV12-3/TRBV12-4|.|TRBJ2-5
CASKDRQTQYF
TGTGCCAGCAAAGACAGGCAGACCCAGTACTTC
>few|TRBV5-1|TRBD1|TRBJ2-3
CASSGQQGKLDTQYF
TGCGCCAGCAGCGGACAACAGGGGAAGTTGGATACGCAGTATTTT
>few|TRBV6-2/TRBV6-3|.|TRBJ2-7
CASSYGGRTYEQYF
TGTGCCAGCAGTTATGGGGGTCGAACCTACGAGCAGTACTTC
>.|TRBV7-2|.|TRBJ2-7
CASSPSGHGPYEQYF
TGTGCCAGCAGCCCCTCGGGCCACGGGCCCTACGAGCAGTACTTC
>.|TRBV30|.|TRBJ2-3
CAQRRWGTDTQYF
TGTGCCCAGCGGAGGTGGGGGACAGATACGCAGTATTTT
>few|TRBV15|.|TRBJ2-7
CATSRVAGKFYEQYF
TGTGCCACCAGCAGAGTGGCGGGAAAATTCTACGAGCAGTACTTC
>many|TRBV5-1|TRBD2|TRBJ2-1
CASSSLAGDNEQFF
TGCGCCAGCAGCTCTCTAGCGGGAGACAATGAGCAGTTCTTC
>.|TRBV9|.|TRBJ2-2
CASSVVGMNTGELFF
TGTGCCAGCAGCGTAGTAGGGATGAACACCGGGGAGCTGTTTTTT
>few|TRBV29-1|TRBD1|TRBJ2-7
CSGTGSHEQYF
TGCAGCGGGACAGGGTCCCACGAGCAGTACTTC
>few|TRBV12-3/TRBV12-4|.|TRBJ2-4
CASSLRGHQYF
TGTGCCAGCAGTTTAAGAGGGCATCAGTACTTC
>few|TRBV7-2|TRBD2|TRBJ2-2
CASSLVSSGSTGELFF
TGTGCCAGCAGCTTAGTCAGTAGCGGGAGTACCGGGGAGCTGTTTTTT
>.|TRBV28|.|TRBJ2-7
CASSWSNYEQYF
TGTGCCAGCAGTTGGAGCAACTACGAGCAGTACTTC
>.|TRBV28|.|TRBJ2-1
CASSSVGNEQFF
TGTGCCAGCAGTTCCGTAGGGAATGAGCAGTTCTTC
>.|TRBV28|.|TRBJ1-1
CASSLKQGWTEAFF
TGTGCCAGCAGTTTAAAACAGGGCTGGACTGAAGCTTTCTTT
>.|TRBV11-2|.|TRBJ2-2
CASSPRPGLAGTGELFF
TGTGCCAGCAGCCCACGGCCTGGGCTAGCCGGGACCGGGGAGCTGTTTTTT
>few|TRBV6-1|TRBD1|TRBJ1-1
CASSGTGGVRNTEAFF
TGTGCCAGCAGTGGGACAGGAGGGGTACGGAACACTGAAGCTTTCTTT
>few|TRBV20-1|TRBD2|TRBJ2-7
CSARLAGGSLYEQYF
TGCAGTGCTCGGCTAGCGGGAGGGTCTCTTTACGAGCAGTACTTC
>few|TRBV5-1|TRBD1|TRBJ1-1
CASSWRTGGRTEAFF
TGCGCCAGCAGCTGGCGGACAGGTGGGCGCACTGAAGCTTTCTTT
>few|TRBV29-1|.|TRBJ2-1
CSVINSSYNEQFF
TGCAGCGTTATAAATAGCTCCTACAATGAGCAGTTCTTC
>few|TRBV14|.|TRBJ2-1
CASSQVGSSRYNEQFF
TGTGCCAGCAGCCAAGTTGGCAGCTCACGTTACAATGAGCAGTTCTTC
>.|TRBV4-1|.|TRBJ2-3
CASSQRLPGDTQYF
TGCGCCAGCAGCCAAAGGCTCCCGGGAGATACGCAGTATTTT
>few|TRBV6-5|.|TRBJ2-7
CASSYTGVSSYEQYF
TGTGCCAGCAGTTACACCGGAGTAAGCTCCTACGAGCAGTACTTC
>.|TRBV18|.|TRBJ2-6
CASPPAAGANVLTF
TGTGCCAGCCCACCGGCGGCTGGGGCCAACGTCCTGACTTTC
>few|TRBV6-2/TRBV6-3|.|TRBJ2-7
CASTPTGRTEQYF
TGTGCCAGCACGCCGACAGGGAGGACCGAGCAGTACTTC
>.|TRBV20-1|TRBD1|TRBJ2-7
CSAPGQGFYEQYF
TGCAGTGCTCCGGGACAGGGGTTCTACGAGCAGTACTTC
>many|TRBV6-5|TRBD2|TRBJ2-3
CASSATSGTQYF
TGTGCCAGCAGTGCGACTAGCGGGACGCAGTATTTT
>.|TRBV20-1|.|TRBJ2-3
CSAPDIGTDTQYF
TGCAGTGCTCCGGATATAGGCACAGATACGCAGTATTTT
>few|TRBV20-1|TRBD2|TRBJ2-1
CSAKTLLGETSGMQFF
TGCAGTGCTAAAACCCTCCTAGGGGAGACTAGCGGGATGCAGTTCTTC
>.|TRBV6-2/TRBV6-3|.|TRBJ2-7
CASRAISGLIYEQYF
TGTGCCAGCAGGGCAATTAGCGGATTAATCTACGAGCAGTACTTC
>.|TRBV7-2|TRBD2|TRBJ2-5
CASSRPGGRETQYF
TGTGCCAGCAGCCGCCCGGGAGGGCGAGAGACCCAGTACTTC
>few|TRBV3-1|.|TRBJ1-4
CASSSIGSEKLFF
TGTGCCAGCAGCTCCATAGGGTCTGAAAAACTGTTTTTT
>.|TRBV27|TRBD1|TRBJ1-5
CASSSLPGQGRGNQPQHF
TGTGCCAGCAGTTCCTTACCCGGACAGGGGAGAGGCAATCAGCCCCAGCATTTT